The 7 T cell receptor beta chains reported below all come from one sample, sequenced in a study of shared clonotypes between healthy human individuals. Using immunoSEQ multiplex PCR, the repertoire was profiled, and TCRdb retains in-frame clones only, with some absent. Found here are about 2.4 million clones, roughly 93% of them singletons; the top ten hold roughly 0.39%. The source material was naive CD4+ T cells from PBMCs. Subset given: CD45RA+ positively selected. The receptors stem from a man aged 18 to 29 in good health. Some clones in this sample may be carry-over from other donors' samples.

The chain couples TRBV29-1 to TRBJ1-2; possible D gene TRBD1, 5 bases. The germline CDR1 and CDR2 sequences are SQVTM and ANQGSEA. The CDR3 runs 12 residues. The V gene lost 4 bases and the J gene lost 3 bases, with 9 bases spanning the gap. The CDR3 DNA follows: TGCAGCGTTGGTGGGGCCGACTATGGCTACACCTTC. Translated, it gives CSVGGADYGYTF.

J is TRBJ2-1 and V is TRBV19, with TRBD2 identical over 8 bases. Germline V gene sequence: CDR1 LNHDA, CDR2 SQIVND (reference sequence). This CDR3 contains 14 residues. The ends lost 5 bases at V and 6 bases at J; junction bases unmatched: 6. CDR3 amino acids: CASSFGRATNEQFF. In nucleotides, the CDR3 is TGTGCCAGTAGTTTCGGGAGGGCCACCAATGAGCAGTTCTTC.

V and J are TRBV4-2 and TRBJ1-5; D is unresolved. Trimming stripped 3 bases from V and 5 bases from J, with 11 bases between. The CDR3 consists of 14 residues. Germline lookup yields CDR1 LGHNA and CDR2 YNFKEQ. The CDR3: CASSQEYSDQPQHF. DNA for the CDR3: TGTGCCAGCAGCCAGGAATATTCCGATCAGCCCCAGCATTTT.

The genes are TRBV10-3 and TRBJ1-3; weak D call: TRBD1 (5 bases). Germline CDR1 reads ENHRY; CDR2 reads SYGVKD. CDR3 length: 14 residues. Trimming pared 10 bases from V and 3 bases from J, leaving 16 bases between. CDR3 DNA sequence: TGTGCCACCGAGGTCCGGGGGGGTGGAAACACCATATATTTT. Translation gives CATEVRGGGNTIYF.

The chain employs TRBV5-8 and TRBJ1-5; TRBD1 aligns across 7 bases. The CDR3 loop spans 15 amino acids. Trimming removed 4 bases from V and 2 bases from J; junction bases left unmatched: 6. Germline V gene sequence: CDR1 SGHTS, CDR2 YDEGEE. The CDR3 region has the DNA TGTGCCAGCAGCCGGACAGGTTCCCGCAATCAGCCCCAGCATTTT. It encodes CASSRTGSRNQPQHF.

This clone has just one count. J is TRBJ2-4 and V is TRBV28, with D unresolved. Germline assignment: CDR1 MDHEN and CDR2 SYDVKM. V dropped 6 bases and J dropped 3 bases, with 18 bases sitting between them. This CDR3 has 16 residues. CDR3 DNA sequence: TGTGCCAGCAGCCCGCCTATCCGGGTGGTCAAAAACATTCAGTACTTC. It specifies CASSPPIRVVKNIQYF.

This sequence joins TRBV7-9 and TRBJ2-4; 8 bases map to TRBD1. The CDR3 consists of 14 residues. Unmatched junction bases numbered 7, after V lost 5 bases and J lost 7 bases. The germline V gene has CDR1 SEHNR and CDR2 FQNEAQ (reference sequence). CDR3 nucleotide sequence: TGTGCCAGCAGCCGGGATGACAGGGGTAACATTCAGTACTTC. This gives the protein CASSRDDRGNIQYF.